This TCR beta chain was obtained from a study of blood T cells in healthy people across ages (dated by TCRdb to 2013 to 2016). Regarding the complete study: In model experiments, roughly one uniquely barcoded TCR beta cDNA molecule per two T cells was captured by template switching. The donors were divided into four age groups: young (average approximately 17 years), middle-aged (about 39), aged (approximately 62) and long-lived (around 87). Age-related changes in TCR beta repertoire diversity were measured in the study by deep sequencing normalized with unique cDNA molecular identifiers. To avoid experimental bias, donors of different ages were randomly spread across the sequencing lanes. For two donors (one aged 18 to 29 and one aged 80 or older), the study analyzed two additional independent replicas of 1 million unique cDNA reads from the same blood draw. General findings and caveats noted by the study authors: As age increased, observed TCR beta diversity per million T cells dropped in a roughly linear way, and a significant reduction was already evident by age 40. Compared with the aged group, the long-lived group had more naive CD4+ T cells, fewer expanded clones and increased TCR diversity, a pattern suggesting age selection. Because profiling used bulk unsorted PBMCs, naive and antigen-experienced compartments could not be compared conclusively. The percentage of naive T cells measured by flow cytometry correlated strongly with observed TCR beta diversity. Estimates of total diversity from one million sequenced T cells were regarded as lower bounds and underestimates. Donor CMV infection status was unknown, potentially confounding age-related changes in expanded clonotypes.

Remarks on this clonotype: Its recognized antigen is unknown. No base quality values were provided; no much bigger clone lies one nucleotide off.

CDR1 and CDR2 were assigned from the germline V gene as KGHDR and SFDVKD. From the cysteine up to the phenylalanine, the CDR3 has a length of 14 residues. CDR3 DNA is the only sequence kept; it has 42 bases, read in frame from the first base. The germline V and J ends show losses of 4 bases and 5 bases respectively, and no gene match explains 5 bases of the junction. Donors were a few dozen systemically healthy Caucasian individuals from Russia aged roughly 6 to 90 years. About 9.6 milliliters of peripheral blood were collected from each donor into EDTA-treated Vacutainer tubes. Ficoll-Paque density-gradient centrifugation was used to isolate PBMCs, with at least 7 million obtained per sample. Trizol reagent was used to extract total RNA from the PBMCs, yielding at least 5 micrograms per sample. Naive CD45RAhigh/CD27high T cell percentages were measured by flow cytometry on a PBMC aliquot from every donor.

The library was prepared using 5' RACE. The run used an Illumina HiSeq 2500. A second PCR of roughly 7 to 11 cycles was performed with a sample-barcoded 5' primer and a J-beta primer mix. A unique molecular identifier was introduced onto each TCR beta cDNA molecule by a template-switch 5' adaptor carrying 12 random nucleotides. Each sample yielded at least 2.5 million CDR3-containing paired-end reads. All of the RNA was converted into first-strand cDNA using the Mint cDNA synthesis kit, with a TRBC-specific oligonucleotide serving as the primer. Following uracil-DNA glycosylase treatment, a first 18-cycle PCR with universal primers M1SS and BC2_uni_R was performed on all cDNA. As for the original processing: Normalization of each sample was performed by random selection of 1 million high-quality reads, each carrying a distinct molecular identifier. Reads sharing molecular identifiers were discarded rather than binned into consensus sequences. MiTCR, run with a Q25 quality threshold and the strictest error-elimination algorithm, handled CDR3 identification, clonotype clustering and error correction. A nonparametric unseen species model with Euler transformation was used to estimate a lower bound on total TCR beta diversity. TCRdb reanalyzed the raw reads on its own, using fastp at Q25 for trimming and MiXCR for clone calling, and kept in-frame beta chains. Records with the same CDR3 protein are collapsed into one entry carrying the most frequent genes and DNA. The authors' filters were not applied to this entry. Present in this sample are roughly 860,000 distinct CDR3 sequences, around 68% of which were seen just once. Together, the top ten hold around 30% of the sample.

The sample was blood. The source of this sequence is a young man in good health. The chain links TRBV24-1 with TRBJ2-5, with TRBD1 matching 8 junction bases. The nucleotide sequence is TGTGCCACCAGTGACCTGACAGGGGACGAGACCCAGTACTTC. The translation is CATSDLTGDETQYF.